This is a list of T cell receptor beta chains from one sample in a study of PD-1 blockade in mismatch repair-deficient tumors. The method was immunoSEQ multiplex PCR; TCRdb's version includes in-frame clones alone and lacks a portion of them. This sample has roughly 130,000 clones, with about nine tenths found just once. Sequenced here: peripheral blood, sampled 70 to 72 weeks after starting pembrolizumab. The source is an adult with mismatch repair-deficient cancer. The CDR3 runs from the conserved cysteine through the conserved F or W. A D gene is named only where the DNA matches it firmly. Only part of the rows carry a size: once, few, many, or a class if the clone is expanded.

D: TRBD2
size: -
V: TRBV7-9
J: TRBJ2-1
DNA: TGTGCCAGCAGCTTAGTAGGGAGGGATGAGCAGTTCTTC
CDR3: CASSLVGRDEQFF

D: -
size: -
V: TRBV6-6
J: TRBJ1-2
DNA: TGTGCCAGCAGTTACCCAGGGACGTATGGCTACACCTTC
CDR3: CASSYPGTYGYTF

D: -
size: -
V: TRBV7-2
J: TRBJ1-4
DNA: TGTGCCAGCTCCAGGCAGAGAAATGAAAAACTGTTTTTT
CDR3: CASSRQRNEKLFF

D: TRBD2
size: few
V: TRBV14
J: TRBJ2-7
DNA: TGTGCCAGCAGCCAAGCTAGCGGAACCTACGAGCAGTACTTC
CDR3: CASSQASGTYEQYF

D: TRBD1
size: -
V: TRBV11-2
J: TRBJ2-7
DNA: TGTGCCAGCAGCTTCGACAGGGGGCCTTACGAGCAGTACTTC
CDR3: CASSFDRGPYEQYF

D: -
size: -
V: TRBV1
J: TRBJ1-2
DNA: TGCACCAGCAGCCAAAACAGGGTCTATGGCTACACCTTC
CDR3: CTSSQNRVYGYTF

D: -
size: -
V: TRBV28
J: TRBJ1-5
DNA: TGTGCCAGCACGGAGGGTAGCAATCAGCCCCAGCATTTT
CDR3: CASTEGSNQPQHF

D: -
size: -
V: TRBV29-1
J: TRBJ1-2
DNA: TGCAGCGTTGTCCGGGACGGACGTGGCTACACCTTC
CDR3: CSVVRDGRGYTF

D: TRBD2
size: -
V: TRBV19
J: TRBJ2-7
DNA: TGTGCCAGTAGTATGCCGGGGGGTTACGGCTACGAGCAGTACTTC
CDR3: CASSMPGGYGYEQYF

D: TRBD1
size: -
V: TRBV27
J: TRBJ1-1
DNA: TGTGCCAGCAGTGCCCACAGGGGCTTGAACACTGAAGCTTTCTTT
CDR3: CASSAHRGLNTEAFF

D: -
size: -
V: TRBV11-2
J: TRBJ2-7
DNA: TGTGCCAGCAGCCTCTTCGACAGCCACGAGCAGTACTTC
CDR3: CASSLFDSHEQYF

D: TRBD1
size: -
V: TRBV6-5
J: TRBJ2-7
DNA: TGTGCCAGCAGTTACCCAGGACAGGGGGCCTGCGAGCAGTACTTC
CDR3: CASSYPGQGACEQYF

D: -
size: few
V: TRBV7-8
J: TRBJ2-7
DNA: TGTGCCAGCGATTCGGGGCCAGGGACCGAGCAGTACTTC
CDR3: CASDSGPGTEQYF

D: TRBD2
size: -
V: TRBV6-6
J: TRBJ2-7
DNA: TGTGCCAGCAGTTCCTCACTTGGGGCGGGGGGCTACGAGCAGTACTTC
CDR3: CASSSSLGAGGYEQYF

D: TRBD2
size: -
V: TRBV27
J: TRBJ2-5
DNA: TGTGCCAGCAGTTTATTAGGCGGGAGGCAAGAGACCCAGTACTTC
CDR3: CASSLLGGRQETQYF

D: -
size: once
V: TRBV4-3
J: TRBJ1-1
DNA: TGCGCCAGCAGCCAAGATCTCGGGTTTGAAGCTTTCTTT
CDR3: CASSQDLGFEAFF

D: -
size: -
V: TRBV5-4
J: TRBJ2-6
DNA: TGTGCCAGCAGCTTGGTCTTCTCTGGGGCCAACGTCCTGACTTTC
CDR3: CASSLVFSGANVLTF

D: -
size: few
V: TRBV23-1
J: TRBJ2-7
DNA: TGCGCCAGCAGTCAATCGGGACTGGCCTACGAGCAGTACTTC
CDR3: CASSQSGLAYEQYF

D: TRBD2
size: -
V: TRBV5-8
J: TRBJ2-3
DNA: TGTGCCAGCAGCCCAAATCGGGCTAGCGGGACAGATACGCAGTATTTT
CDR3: CASSPNRASGTDTQYF

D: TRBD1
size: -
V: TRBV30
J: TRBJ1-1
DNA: TGTGCCTGGAGTGCGCCGGGACAGGGTAAAAACACTGAAGCTTTCTTT
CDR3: CAWSAPGQGKNTEAFF

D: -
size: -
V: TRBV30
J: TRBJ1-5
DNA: TGTGCCTGGAGTGTAAATAGCAATCAGCCCCAGCATTTT
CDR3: CAWSVNSNQPQHF

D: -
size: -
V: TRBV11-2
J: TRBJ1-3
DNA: TGTGCCAGCAGTGACAGCGGAAACACCATATATTTT
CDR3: CASSDSGNTIYF

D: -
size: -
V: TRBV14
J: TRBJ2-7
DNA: TGTGCCAGCAGCCACGAAAACCGGGACGCCGAGCAGTACTTC
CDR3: CASSHENRDAEQYF

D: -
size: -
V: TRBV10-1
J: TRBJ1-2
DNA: TGCGCCAGCAGTGAGGCCGTTAACTATGGCTACACCTTC
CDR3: CASSEAVNYGYTF

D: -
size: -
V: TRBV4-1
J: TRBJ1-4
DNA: TGCGCCAGCAGCCGCTTAATGACCGGGGAGTATGAAAAACTGTTTTTT
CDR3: CASSRLMTGEYEKLFF

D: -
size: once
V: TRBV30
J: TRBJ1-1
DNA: TGTGCCTGGAGTGTTTGGGGGGTGAACACTGAAGCTTTCTTT
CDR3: CAWSVWGVNTEAFF

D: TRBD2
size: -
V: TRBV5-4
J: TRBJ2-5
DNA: TGTGCCAGCAGCTTGGTCCGGCCAGGTCGGGGGGAAGAGACCCAGTACTTC
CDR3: CASSLVRPGRGEETQYF

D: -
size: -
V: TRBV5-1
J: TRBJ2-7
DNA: TGCGCCAGCAGCCCTTTTGGGGAACCCTCCTACGAGCAGTACTTC
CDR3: CASSPFGEPSYEQYF

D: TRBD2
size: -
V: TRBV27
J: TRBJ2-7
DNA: TGTGCCAGCAGTTTATGGAGCGGGAGGGTCTACGAGCAGTACTTC
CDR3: CASSLWSGRVYEQYF

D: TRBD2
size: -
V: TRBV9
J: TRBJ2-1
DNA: TGTGCCAGCAGCGAGTTACTAGCGGGAGTCAATGAGCAGTTCTTC
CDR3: CASSELLAGVNEQFF

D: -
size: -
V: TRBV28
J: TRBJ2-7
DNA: TGTGCCAGCAGTTCGAGAATAGTACGGGACTTGAGCTCCTACGAGCAGTACTTC
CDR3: CASSSRIVRDLSSYEQYF

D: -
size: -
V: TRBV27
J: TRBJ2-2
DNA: TGTGCCAGCAGTTTTTCGAGAATGGACACCGGGGAGCTGTTTTTT
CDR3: CASSFSRMDTGELFF

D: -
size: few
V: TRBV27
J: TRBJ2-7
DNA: TGTGCCAGCAGTTCCGGACAGGGAGGGGAGCAGTACTTC
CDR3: CASSSGQGGEQYF